Below, one TCR beta chain is given with its context. TCRdb's copy holds only in-frame clones and misses some; the assay was immunoSEQ multiplex PCR. Of 120,000 to 150,000 clones detected, approximately 80% appear once; the ten largest clones hold roughly 13%. V lost 0 bases, J lost 3 bases, and 5 bases stayed unmatched. Germline loops: CDR1 SGHRS, CDR2 YFSETQ. CDR3 length: 15 amino acids. This specimen belongs to a study of blood T cell repertoires in COVID-19. Background on the study: The study drew acute and convalescent COVID-19 samples from the United States, Italy and Spain. The analysed material was cDNA or gDNA that came from T cells, B-cell-depleted T cells, or PBMCs.

Sequencing was carried out using peripheral blood. V usage is TRBV5-1 and J usage is TRBJ2-7; TRBD2 aligns across 8 bases. This sequence was found in a man in his 60s with active or convalescent COVID-19. The CDR3 reads CASSLDGRALYEQYF. The CDR3 DNA reads as TGCGCCAGCAGCTTGGACGGGAGGGCCCTCTACGAGCAGTACTTC.